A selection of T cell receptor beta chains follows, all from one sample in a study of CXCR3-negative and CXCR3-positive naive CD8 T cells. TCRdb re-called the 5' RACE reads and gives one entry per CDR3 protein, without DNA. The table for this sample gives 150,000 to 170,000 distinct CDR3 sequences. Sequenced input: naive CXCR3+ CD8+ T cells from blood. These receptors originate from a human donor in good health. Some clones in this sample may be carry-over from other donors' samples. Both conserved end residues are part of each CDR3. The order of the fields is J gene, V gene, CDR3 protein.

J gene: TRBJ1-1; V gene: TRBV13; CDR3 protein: CASRRVVSGYTEAFF
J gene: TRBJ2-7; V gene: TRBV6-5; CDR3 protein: CASSYSGTSSEQYF
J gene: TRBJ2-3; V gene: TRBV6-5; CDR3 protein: CASSGLAENTDTQYF
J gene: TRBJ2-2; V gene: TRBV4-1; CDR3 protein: CASSQDRLAGSSNTGELFF
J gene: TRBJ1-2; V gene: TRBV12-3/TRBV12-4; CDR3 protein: CASSPLGQGRRGYTF
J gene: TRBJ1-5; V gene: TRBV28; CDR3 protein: CASSRTGTGNQPQHF
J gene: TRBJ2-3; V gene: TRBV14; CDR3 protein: CASSQDRGATQYF
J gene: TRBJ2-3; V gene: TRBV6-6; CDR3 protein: CASSYGPGNTQYF
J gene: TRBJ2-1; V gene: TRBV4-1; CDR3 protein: CASSQVSGVDEQFF
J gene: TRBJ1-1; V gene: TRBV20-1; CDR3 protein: CSATAIGGGVEAFF
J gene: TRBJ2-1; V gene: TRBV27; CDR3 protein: CASSRTSFHEQFF
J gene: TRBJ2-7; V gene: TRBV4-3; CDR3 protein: CASSQDSGTASYEQYF
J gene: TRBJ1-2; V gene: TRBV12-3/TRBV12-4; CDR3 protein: CATSWAVGYTF
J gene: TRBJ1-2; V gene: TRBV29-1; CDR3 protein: CSVEDLGVRGYTF
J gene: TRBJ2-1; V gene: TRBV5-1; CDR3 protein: CASSLEGLAGGFVNEQFF
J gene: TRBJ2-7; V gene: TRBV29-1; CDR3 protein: CSVERVKGLDYEQYF
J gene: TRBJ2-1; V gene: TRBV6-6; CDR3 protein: CASSYSVTPGPPDNEQFF
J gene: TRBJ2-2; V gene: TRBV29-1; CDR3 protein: CTGTGGTGELFF
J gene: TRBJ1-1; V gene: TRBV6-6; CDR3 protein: CASSLGVKTEAFF
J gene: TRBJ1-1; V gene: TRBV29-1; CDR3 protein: CSVEDSWGAGTEAFF
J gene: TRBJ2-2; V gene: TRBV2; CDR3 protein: CASGGQENTGELFF
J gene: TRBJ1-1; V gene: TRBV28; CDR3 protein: CASSLPQDRGWPNTEAFF
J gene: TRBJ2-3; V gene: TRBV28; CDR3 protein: CASSQLRQADTQYF
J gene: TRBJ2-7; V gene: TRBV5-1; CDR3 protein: CASSLGSGEQYF
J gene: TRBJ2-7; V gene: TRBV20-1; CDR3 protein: CSARTGVAYEQYF
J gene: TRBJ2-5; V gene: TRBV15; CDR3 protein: CATSRGSVVGGIQETQHF
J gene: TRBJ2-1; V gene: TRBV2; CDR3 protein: CASRGLAGNYNEQFF
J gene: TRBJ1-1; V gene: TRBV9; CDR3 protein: CASSQGGLNTEAFF
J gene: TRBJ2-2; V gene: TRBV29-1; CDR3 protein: CSVTGETGELFF
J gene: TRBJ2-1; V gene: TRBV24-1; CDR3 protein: CATSDLAAGVINEQFF
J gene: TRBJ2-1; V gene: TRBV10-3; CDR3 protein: CAIRAGTNTNYNEQFF
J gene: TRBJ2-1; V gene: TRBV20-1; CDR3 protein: CSARRDTYNEQFF
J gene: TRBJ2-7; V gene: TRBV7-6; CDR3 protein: CASSLPQLAAAYEQYF
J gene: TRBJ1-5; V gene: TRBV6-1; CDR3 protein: CASSGRGPSQPQHF
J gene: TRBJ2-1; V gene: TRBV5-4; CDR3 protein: CASSSTPPTYNEQFF
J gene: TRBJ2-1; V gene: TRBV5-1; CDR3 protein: CASSFTSGRTTGNEQFF
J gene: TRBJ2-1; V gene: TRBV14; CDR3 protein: CASSLRGQYNEQFF
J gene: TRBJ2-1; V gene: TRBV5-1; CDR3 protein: CASSLVTSGEQFF
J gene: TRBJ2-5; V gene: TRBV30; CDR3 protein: CAWSTTGTGETQYF
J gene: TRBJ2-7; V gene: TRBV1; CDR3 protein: CTSSLTGPQSYEQYF
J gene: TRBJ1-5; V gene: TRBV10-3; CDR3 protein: CAISEFHGQGDRPQHF
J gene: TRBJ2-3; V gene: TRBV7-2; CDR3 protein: CASSRWTGGVTDTQYF
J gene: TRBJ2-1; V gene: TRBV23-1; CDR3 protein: CASSQPFRGMSSYNEQFF
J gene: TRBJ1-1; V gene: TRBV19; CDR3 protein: CASGFTGGNTEAFF
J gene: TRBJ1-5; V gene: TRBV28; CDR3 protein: CASRPTGFNQPQHF
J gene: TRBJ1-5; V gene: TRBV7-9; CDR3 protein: CASSSDRVRMPQHF
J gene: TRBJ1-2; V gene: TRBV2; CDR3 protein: CASTQTDRGRNYGYTF
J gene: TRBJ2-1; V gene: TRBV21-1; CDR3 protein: CASSPPPSGSFLLGYNEQFF
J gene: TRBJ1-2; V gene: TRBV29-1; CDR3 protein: CSVEAQDGNYGYTF
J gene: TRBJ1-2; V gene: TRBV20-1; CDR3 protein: CSARPPGTVNNYGYTF
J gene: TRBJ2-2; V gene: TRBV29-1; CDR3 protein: CSVVLTRGSGELFF
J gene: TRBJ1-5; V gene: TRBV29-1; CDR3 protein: CSHRGPFHQPQHF
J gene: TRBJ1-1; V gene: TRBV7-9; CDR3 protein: CASSFGTSYTEAFF
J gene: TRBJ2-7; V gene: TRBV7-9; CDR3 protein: CASSLDPDFYEQYF
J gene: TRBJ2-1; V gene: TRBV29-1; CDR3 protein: CSVEDGRGVRGEQFF
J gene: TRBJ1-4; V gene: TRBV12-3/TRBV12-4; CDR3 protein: CASTLSDKGNEKLFF
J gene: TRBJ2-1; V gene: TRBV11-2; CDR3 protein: CASSFPAGLGEQFF
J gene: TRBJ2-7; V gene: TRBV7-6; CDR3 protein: CASSLADRGTYEQYF
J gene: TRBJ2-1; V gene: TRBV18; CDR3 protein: CASSPPVLAGVPYNEQLF